The next 27 T cell receptor beta chains were all read from a single sample in a study of cytomegalovirus exposure and HLA in healthy donors. Researchers ran the PCR with 60 Vbeta and 13 Jbeta primers. This table comes from immunoSEQ multiplex PCR, and its TCRdb copy is limited to in-frame clones, with some not included. The sample consists of nearly 110,000 clones, about 70% of them appearing once. Sequenced sample: PBMCs. The receptor source for this set is a boy aged 5 to 17 in good health and CMV-seronegative.

V usage is TRBV5-4 and J usage is TRBJ1-1; no firm D call. Trimming pared 5 bases from V and 0 bases from J, leaving 8 bases between. The CDR3 consists of 13 residues. In germline, CDR1 is SGHNT, CDR2 YYREEE (reference sequence). The CDR3 spells CASRTALNTEAFF. DNA for the CDR3: TGTGCCAGCAGAACAGCCTTGAACACTGAAGCTTTCTTT.

This clone came up once. The rearrangement uses TRBV27 and TRBJ1-1, with 8 bases that match TRBD1. Germline CDR1 is MNHEY and CDR2 is SMNVEV (reference sequence). Trimming removed 10 bases from V and 8 bases from J; junction bases left unmatched: 6. The length of the CDR3 is 11 residues. DNA for the CDR3: TGTGCCACCAGCAGGGGGCACGAAGCTTTCTTT. Translated: CATSRGHEAFF.

J is TRBJ2-1 and V is TRBV9; 9 nucleotides align to TRBD2. Losses at the gene ends were 2 bases for V and 5 bases for J; bases not matched to a gene: 8. CDR3 length: 16 residues. Germline CDR1 is SGDLS and CDR2 is YYNGEE. This chain's CDR3 is CASSVFLAGTHNEQFF. The CDR3 DNA follows: TGTGCCAGCAGCGTCTTTCTAGCGGGAACTCACAATGAGCAGTTCTTC.

The gene calls are TRBV7-9 and TRBJ2-5; 8 bases align to TRBD2. This CDR3 region has 16 residues. The trim removed 6 bases at V and 4 bases at J, leaving 13 bases unmatched. The germline V gene encodes CDR1 SEHNR and CDR2 FQNEAQ (reference sequence). The CDR3 loop reads CASSGRRGAGGETQYF. The DNA of the CDR3 is TGTGCCAGCAGTGGAAGGCGGGGGGCGGGCGGAGAGACCCAGTACTTC.

About this clone itself: Distinct nucleotide sequences in the sample also encode this CDR3. The chain couples TRBV29-1 to TRBJ2-7; 8 bases align to TRBD1. The CDR3 is 11 amino acids. V lost 6 bases and J lost 3; bases outside the gene matches: 1. Germline V CDR1 and CDR2: SQVTM, ANQGSEA. CDR3 coding DNA: TGCAGCGTCGACAGGGGCTACGAGCAGTACTTC. Its protein is CSVDRGYEQYF.

The V call is TRBV5-1, the J call TRBJ2-1; TRBD1 is a possible D gene (7 bases). CDR1 and CDR2 from the germline V gene are SGHRS and YFSETQ. V was trimmed by 4 bases and J by 6 bases, leaving 17 bases between them. This CDR3 spans 15 amino acids. Written as DNA, the CDR3 is TGCGCCAGCAGCAGGGACCCGGAGGGGGCCAATGAGCAGTTCTTC. Its protein is CASSRDPEGANEQFF. The variable domain in full, with the rest retrieved from reference TRBV5-1 and TRBJ2-1, is KAGVTQTPRYLIKTRGQQVTLSCSPISGHRSVSWYQQTPGQGLQFLFEYFSETQRNKGNFPGRFSGRQFSNSRSEMNVSTLELGDSALYLCASSRDPEGANEQFFGPGTRLTVL.

The CDR3 nucleotides read TGTGCCAGCAGGACAGGGGGATCCAATCAGCCCCAGCATTTT. Its translation is CASRTGGSNQPQHF. The V gene is TRBV2, the J gene TRBJ1-5, with 9 bases fitting TRBD1. Germline-derived CDR1 and CDR2 are SNHLY and FYNNEI. The CDR3 sequence is 14 residues long. V was clipped by 6 bases and J by 3 bases; unmatched bases: 3.

V gene TRBV19 combines with J gene TRBJ2-5, with TRBD2 matching 7 bases. V dropped 2 bases and J dropped 4; count of bases not matched to a gene: 4. This CDR3 comprises 14 residues. From germline, CDR1 is LNHDA and CDR2 SQIVND (reference sequence). CDR3 in amino acids: CASSISAGVETQYF. The CDR3 nucleotides are TGTGCCAGTAGTATATCCGCGGGAGTAGAGACCCAGTACTTC.

Only one count was recorded for this clone. The J gene is TRBJ2-7, the V gene TRBV5-4; 9 bases agree with TRBD1. Unmatched junction bases numbered 8, after V lost 4 bases and J lost 0 bases. CDR1 is SGHNT and CDR2 is YYREEE in the germline V gene (reference sequence). The CDR3 is 16 residues long. The CDR3 loop reads CASSQIRQGGSYEQYF. CDR3 bases: TGTGCCAGCAGCCAAATACGACAGGGGGGCTCCTACGAGCAGTACTTC.

V gene TRBV7-2 combines with J gene TRBJ2-2; D remains ambiguous. Per the germline V gene, CDR1 is SGHTA and CDR2 is FQGNSA. The CDR3 totals 13 residues. V lost 4 bases to trimming and J lost 0 bases, with 3 bases between them. The CDR3 bases are TGTGCCAGCAGCTCCGCGAACACCGGGGAGCTGTTTTTT. Protein product: CASSSANTGELFF.

The chain uses TRBV6-4 and TRBJ2-3, with TRBD1 as a possible D gene (6 bases). The CDR3 totals 13 residues. V shed 5 bases and J shed 2 bases, with 8 bases lying between them. CDR1 and CDR2 from the germline V gene are MRHNA and SNTAGT. CDR3 nucleotide sequence: TGTGCCAGCAGTAACAGGGCCACAGATACGCAGTATTTT. It is translated as CASSNRATDTQYF.

This chain connects TRBV7-9 to TRBJ2-4; TRBD1 matches 8 bases. Trimming took 1 base from V and 7 from J; bases not matched to a gene: 9. CDR3 length equals 16 residues. Germline CDR1 and CDR2: SEHNR and FQNEAQ (reference sequence). The CDR3 reads CASSLGQGRLNNIQYF. Written as DNA, the CDR3 is TGTGCCAGCAGCTTAGGACAGGGGAGGCTAAATAACATTCAGTACTTC.

This clone was seen only a few times. The rearrangement joins TRBV11-3 to TRBJ2-1; D may be TRBD2 (6 bases). Trimming stripped 10 bases from V and 1 base from J, with 17 bases between. The germline V gene has CDR1 SGHNT and CDR2 YENEEA. The CDR3 length is 15 residues. This chain's CDR3 is CATTVGRGSYNEQFF. The CDR3 bases are TGTGCCACCACAGTCGGGAGAGGATCCTACAATGAGCAGTTCTTC.

This sequence joins TRBV15 and TRBJ2-7, with D uncertain. Deletions cut 3 bases from V and 3 bases from J, with 6 bases between. The germline CDR1 and CDR2 sequences are LNHNV and YYDKDF (reference sequence). CDR3 length: 12 residues. As DNA, the CDR3 is TGTGCCACCAGCAGGTCCTACTACGAGCAGTACTTC. Translated: CATSRSYYEQYF.

This chain connects TRBV30 to TRBJ2-7; the D gene is possibly TRBD2 (5 bases). This CDR3 has 13 amino acids. CDR1 is GTSNPN and CDR2 is SVGIG in the germline V gene (reference sequence). Trimming stripped 2 bases from V and 2 bases from J, with 10 bases between. The CDR3 DNA sequence: TGTGCCTGGAGTTTCGGGATCACCTACGAGCAGTACTTC. It translates to CAWSFGITYEQYF.

The gene calls are TRBV28 and TRBJ2-3; 9 bases fit TRBD2. CDR1 and CDR2 from the germline V gene are MDHEN and SYDVKM. The CDR3 runs to 16 residues. V lost 6 bases, J lost 0 bases, and 7 bases stayed unmatched. Here the CDR3 DNA reads TGTGCCAGCAGCCTAATAGCGGGGGTCAGCACAGATACGCAGTATTTT. Its translation: CASSLIAGVSTDTQYF.

This clone has a handful of counts. CDR3 sequence (DNA): TGTGCCAGCAGCTCCGTCCCTGGAGGGGAGACCCAGTACTTC. It translates to CASSSVPGGETQYF. This chain links TRBV7-6 with TRBJ2-5, with D perhaps matching TRBD2 (6 bases). CDR1 is SGHVS and CDR2 is FNYEAQ in the germline V gene. The V gene lost 4 bases and the J gene lost 5 bases, with 14 bases spanning the gap. This CDR3 has 14 residues.

DNA for the CDR3: TGTGCCACCAGCAGAGATCACTGGGGCACAAGCTCCTACGAGCAGTACTTC. This translates into CATSRDHWGTSSYEQYF. V is TRBV15 and J is TRBJ2-7, with D perhaps matching TRBD1 (5 bases). Germline V CDR1 and CDR2: LNHNV, YYDKDF (reference sequence). V gave up 0 bases and J gave up 0 bases, with 15 bases separating them. This CDR3 has 17 amino acids. Based on the CDR3 plus reference TRBV15 and TRBJ2-7, the full variable domain is DAMVIQNPRYQVTQFGKPVTLSCSQTLNHNVMYWYQQKSSQAPKLLFHYYDKDFNNEADTPDNFQSRRPNTSFCFLDIRSPGLGDTAMYLCATSRDHWGTSSYEQYFGPGTRLTVT.

The CDR3 DNA reads as TGTGCCAGCAGTTTAGAGGGTAGGTTCACTGAAGCTTTCTTT. Translated, it gives CASSLEGRFTEAFF. J is TRBJ1-1 and V is TRBV27; no reliable D call. Looked up from germline, CDR1 is MNHEY and CDR2 is SMNVEV (reference sequence). The CDR3 runs to 14 residues. V was trimmed by 2 bases and J by 4 bases, leaving 11 bases between them.

The rearrangement joins TRBV28 to TRBJ2-7, with 8 bases lining up with TRBD1. Germline V gives CDR1 MDHEN, CDR2 SYDVKM. The CDR3 length is 13 residues. Trimming removed 7 bases from V and 1 base from J; junction bases left unmatched: 3. CDR3 sequence reads: CASTTGGSYEQYF. Written as DNA, the CDR3 is TGTGCCAGCACCACAGGGGGATCCTACGAGCAGTACTTC.

V and J are TRBV19 and TRBJ1-2; TRBD1 agrees at 9 bases. This CDR3 spans 14 amino acids. The V segment lost 8 bases and the J segment 4 bases; nucleotides outside the gene matches: 8. Germline CDR1 reads LNHDA; CDR2 reads SQIVND (reference sequence). Here the CDR3 reads CASSRGTGFYGYTF. The CDR3 nucleotides read TGTGCCAGTTCTAGGGGGACAGGGTTCTATGGCTACACCTTC.

This chain links TRBV7-2 with TRBJ2-7, with 7 bases lining up with TRBD2. V was clipped by 3 bases and J by 0 bases; unmatched bases: 5. CDR3 size: 15 residues. Germline assignment: CDR1 SGHTA and CDR2 FQGNSA. CDR3 nucleotides: TGTGCCAGCAGCTTCGGGGCTAGCGGCTCCTACGAGCAGTACTTC. This translates into CASSFGASGSYEQYF.

The chain has TRBV2 and TRBJ1-2; possibly TRBD1 for D (6 bases). Between the trimmed V and J ends, which lost 7 bases and 2 bases, there was a span of 14 bases. Germline V lookup: CDR1 SNHLY, CDR2 FYNNEI. The CDR3 covers 14 residues. Here the CDR3 reads CASMGASVNYGYTF. DNA for the CDR3: TGTGCCAGCATGGGGGCCAGCGTGAACTATGGCTACACCTTC.

The gene calls are TRBV9 and TRBJ2-1, with 9 bases matching TRBD1. The CDR3 extends over 15 amino acids. Germline V gene data show CDR1 as SGDLS and CDR2 as YYNGEE. Trimming at V came to 5 bases and at J to 6 bases, leaving 9 bases not matched to a gene. The CDR3 region is CASSEPGTGRNEQFF. For the CDR3, the DNA is TGTGCCAGCAGTGAACCTGGGACAGGGCGCAATGAGCAGTTCTTC.

The chain uses TRBV19 and TRBJ2-2; TRBD1 aligns across 7 bases. With V trimmed by 5 bases and J by 1 base, 7 bases remained unmatched. Germline CDR1 LNHDA, CDR2 SQIVND (reference sequence). The CDR3 length is 16 residues. The CDR3 is CASSAPTGMNTGELFF. CDR3 DNA sequence: TGTGCCAGTAGTGCCCCGACAGGGATGAACACCGGGGAGCTGTTTTTT.

This clone was counted only a few times. CDR3: CASSYDWDRDYEQYF. The CDR3 DNA follows: TGTGCCAGCAGTTACGACTGGGACAGGGACTACGAGCAGTACTTC. The chain combines TRBV6-5 with TRBJ2-7; 9 bases line up with TRBD1. CDR1 and CDR2 (germline): MNHEY, SVGAGI. The V segment lost 2 bases and the J segment 3 bases; nucleotides outside the gene matches: 5. CDR3 length: 15 residues.

This clone has a single count. The V and J genes are TRBV4-2 and TRBJ2-3; a possible D gene is TRBD2 (7 bases). The CDR3 has 16 amino acids. Per germline, CDR1 LGHNA and CDR2 YNFKEQ. V lost 1 base and J 4 bases, leaving 15 bases between the germline ends. The CDR3 spells CASSQVRGGGPDTQYF. The CDR3 nucleotides are TGTGCCAGCAGCCAAGTTAGAGGGGGGGGCCCAGATACGCAGTATTTT.